This is a list of T cell receptor beta chains from one sample in a study of tumor and adjacent non-tumor tissue in lung cancer. Each CDR3 protein is one row after TCRdb ran MiXCR on the multiplex PCR reads. The table includes around 66,000 distinct CDR3 sequences, more than 70% detected once. The specimen was lung tumor tissue. The receptors come from a man in his sixties with non-small cell lung cancer. CDR3s include the opening cysteine and the closing phenylalanine or tryptophan. D genes are given only for firm matches. Clone size is shown for a subset of rows, as once, few, many or a class of expanded clone.

clone size: .; J gene: TRBJ2-7; V gene: TRBV20-1; D gene: TRBD2; CDR3 DNA: TGCAATGCTAACGGACTAGTGGGAAGCGAGCAGTACTTC; CDR3 protein: CNANGLVGSEQYF
clone size: many; J gene: TRBJ2-2; V gene: TRBV11-3; D gene: .; CDR3 DNA: TGTGCCACCTTGGACTCGAACACCGGGGAGCTGTTTTTT; CDR3 protein: CATLDSNTGELFF
clone size: .; J gene: TRBJ1-2; V gene: TRBV5-1; D gene: .; CDR3 DNA: TGCGCCAGCAGCTTGTTGTGGGAGCTCTATGGCTACACCTTC; CDR3 protein: CASSLLWELYGYTF
clone size: .; J gene: TRBJ1-5; V gene: TRBV10-3; D gene: .; CDR3 DNA: TGTGCCATCAGTGAGTGGATTAGCGGAACAGATACGCAGCATTTT; CDR3 protein: CAISEWISGTDTQHF
clone size: .; J gene: TRBJ2-5; V gene: TRBV29-1; D gene: .; CDR3 DNA: TGCAACGTTGGCGGAGAGAACCAGTACTTC; CDR3 protein: CNVGGENQYF
clone size: .; J gene: TRBJ2-5; V gene: TRBV6-2/TRBV6-3; D gene: .; CDR3 DNA: TGTGCCAGCAGCCCACTCACCCAGAGGAGAGAGACCCAGTACTTC; CDR3 protein: CASSPLTQRRETQYF
clone size: .; J gene: TRBJ2-3; V gene: TRBV29-1; D gene: .; CDR3 DNA: TGCAGCGTTGGTTTATGGGGGGGCACGCTGTATTTC; CDR3 protein: CSVGLWGGTLYF
clone size: .; J gene: TRBJ2-2; V gene: TRBV20-1; D gene: TRBD2; CDR3 DNA: TGCAGTTCTACTTTAGCGGGAGGGCCGGAGACCAGGGAGCCGTTTTTT; CDR3 protein: CSSTLAGGPETREPFF
clone size: .; J gene: TRBJ1-1; V gene: TRBV29-1; D gene: .; CDR3 DNA: TGCAGTGTAAGATATACAGGGTTCCCTGAAGCTTTCTTT; CDR3 protein: CSVRYTGFPEAFF
clone size: .; J gene: TRBJ1-4; V gene: TRBV5-1; D gene: .; CDR3 DNA: TGCGCCAGCAGCCCTGCGTCGGGGGGAAGCGAAAAACTGTTTTTT; CDR3 protein: CASSPASGGSEKLFF
clone size: .; J gene: TRBJ1-1; V gene: TRBV20-1; D gene: .; CDR3 DNA: TGCAGTGCTAGAGTCAGGGCAGCTGATGCTTTCTTT; CDR3 protein: CSARVRAADAFF
clone size: once; J gene: TRBJ1-5; V gene: TRBV6-5; D gene: TRBD1; CDR3 DNA: TGTGCCTGCAGTCAGGGGGACAGCGTCAATGAGCCCCAGCATTTT; CDR3 protein: CACSQGDSVNEPQHF
clone size: .; J gene: TRBJ2-3; V gene: TRBV29-1; D gene: TRBD1; CDR3 DNA: TGCAACGTTGCTGACAGGGACAAAGATACGCAGTATTTT; CDR3 protein: CNVADRDKDTQYF
clone size: .; J gene: TRBJ2-7; V gene: TRBV6-5; D gene: TRBD1; CDR3 DNA: TGTGCCAGCAGTTACAGCCGGGACAGTGGGCATTGCTTC; CDR3 protein: CASSYSRDSGHCF
clone size: .; J gene: TRBJ1-5; V gene: TRBV9; D gene: .; CDR3 DNA: TGTGCCAGCAGCGTAGGGGGCGGCAATCAGCCCCAGCATTTT; CDR3 protein: CASSVGGGNQPQHF
clone size: .; J gene: TRBJ2-1; V gene: TRBV6-5; D gene: .; CDR3 DNA: TGTGCCAGCAGAGCCGGGGGTCCCCGGGATGAGCAGTTCTTC; CDR3 protein: CASRAGGPRDEQFF
clone size: many; J gene: TRBJ1-2; V gene: TRBV7-9; D gene: TRBD1; CDR3 DNA: TGTGCCAGCAGCGGCCGGGACAGGGAAGGAGATGGCTACACCTTC; CDR3 protein: CASSGRDREGDGYTF
clone size: .; J gene: TRBJ2-2; V gene: TRBV24-1; D gene: TRBD2; CDR3 DNA: TGTGCCATCAGTAGACTAGCCAACACCGGGGAGCTGTTTTTT; CDR3 protein: CAISRLANTGELFF
clone size: .; J gene: TRBJ1-5; V gene: TRBV29-1; D gene: .; CDR3 DNA: TGCAGCGTCGGGGACTGGAATAAGCACCAGCATTTT; CDR3 protein: CSVGDWNKHQHF
clone size: once; J gene: TRBJ1-1; V gene: TRBV20-1; D gene: .; CDR3 DNA: TGCAGTGCTAGCGACGGGCAAGGTTCAAATGAAGCTTTCTTT; CDR3 protein: CSASDGQGSNEAFF
clone size: .; J gene: TRBJ2-1; V gene: TRBV6-2/TRBV6-3; D gene: .; CDR3 DNA: TGTGCCAGTAGTAGACGGGGATCCTACAATGAGCAGTTCTTC; CDR3 protein: CASSRRGSYNEQFF
clone size: .; J gene: TRBJ1-1; V gene: TRBV12-5; D gene: TRBD1; CDR3 DNA: TGTGCTAGTCGTTTGGAGATTTCGGGACAGAGCTTATCGAACGCTGAAGCTTTCTTT; CDR3 protein: CASRLEISGQSLSNAEAFF
clone size: .; J gene: TRBJ2-7; V gene: TRBV5-4; D gene: .; CDR3 DNA: TGTGCCAGCAGCTTGGCAGAGCGCCCCTACGAGCAGTGCTTC; CDR3 protein: CASSLAERPYEQCF
clone size: once; J gene: TRBJ2-1; V gene: TRBV23-1; D gene: .; CDR3 DNA: TGCGCCAGCAGTCACCCCTGGGGCATGAGTCCTAACAATGAGCGGTTCTTT; CDR3 protein: CASSHPWGMSPNNERFF
clone size: .; J gene: TRBJ2-7; V gene: TRBV30; D gene: .; CDR3 DNA: TGTGCCTGGAGTGGAGATAGCCCTTGGGAGCAGTACTTC; CDR3 protein: CAWSGDSPWEQYF
clone size: many; J gene: TRBJ2-1; V gene: TRBV10-3; D gene: .; CDR3 DNA: TGTGCCATCAGTGAGGCGAACAATGAGCAGTTCTTC; CDR3 protein: CAISEANNEQFF
clone size: .; J gene: TRBJ2-7; V gene: TRBV7-8; D gene: .; CDR3 DNA: TGTGCCAGCAGCTTAGAAGGGCTCGGTAGCTCCTACGAGCAGTACTTC; CDR3 protein: CASSLEGLGSSYEQYF
clone size: few; J gene: TRBJ2-1; V gene: TRBV12-3/TRBV12-4; D gene: TRBD2; CDR3 DNA: TGTGCCAGTAGTTTCCCTCAGCGGGACCACATTGAACAGTTCTTC; CDR3 protein: CASSFPQRDHIEQFF
clone size: .; J gene: TRBJ2-1; V gene: TRBV20-1; D gene: .; CDR3 DNA: TGCAGTGCTCATACCGTCGGGTCCCCCCACAAAGAGCAGTTCTTC; CDR3 protein: CSAHTVGSPHKEQFF
clone size: few; J gene: TRBJ2-2; V gene: TRBV11-1; D gene: .; CDR3 DNA: TGTACCAGCAGCTATACTAGTGGCACCGGGGAGTTGTTCTTT; CDR3 protein: CTSSYTSGTGELFF
clone size: few; J gene: TRBJ2-5; V gene: TRBV11-1; D gene: .; CDR3 DNA: TGTGCCAGCAGCTTAGACACTTACCAAGAGATACAGTACTTC; CDR3 protein: CASSLDTYQEIQYF
clone size: many; J gene: TRBJ1-2; V gene: TRBV24-1; D gene: .; CDR3 DNA: TGTGCCACCAGTGGAGGAACAGGCAACTATGGCTACACCTTC; CDR3 protein: CATSGGTGNYGYTF
clone size: few; J gene: TRBJ1-1; V gene: TRBV7-9; D gene: .; CDR3 DNA: TGTGCCAGCAACCTCCATAACACTGAAGCTTTCTTT; CDR3 protein: CASNLHNTEAFF
clone size: .; J gene: TRBJ1-1; V gene: TRBV6-2/TRBV6-3; D gene: .; CDR3 DNA: TGTGCCAGGAGCCGGACGAGGGGGAACACTGAAGCTTTCTTT; CDR3 protein: CARSRTRGNTEAFF
clone size: .; J gene: TRBJ2-3; V gene: TRBV11-3; D gene: .; CDR3 DNA: TGTGTAAGCAGCTTCAACACAGATACGCAGTATTTT; CDR3 protein: CVSSFNTDTQYF
clone size: .; J gene: TRBJ2-1; V gene: TRBV12-3/TRBV12-4; D gene: .; CDR3 DNA: TGTGCCATTCCGGACCTGCTTTCAGACGATGAGCAGTTCTTC; CDR3 protein: CAIPDLLSDDEQFF
clone size: .; J gene: TRBJ2-2; V gene: TRBV5-1; D gene: .; CDR3 DNA: TGCGCCAGCAGCTTGGATAGCAACACCGGGGAGCTGTTTTTT; CDR3 protein: CASSLDSNTGELFF
clone size: few; J gene: TRBJ1-1; V gene: TRBV20-1; D gene: .; CDR3 DNA: TGTAGTGCTAGAAATCCGGGGGCAGGAAACGAAGCTTTCTTT; CDR3 protein: CSARNPGAGNEAFF
clone size: .; J gene: TRBJ2-7; V gene: TRBV6-5; D gene: .; CDR3 DNA: TGTGCAAGCAGTCACACCCGGTCCTCCTACGATCAGTACTTC; CDR3 protein: CASSHTRSSYDQYF
clone size: .; J gene: TRBJ2-6; V gene: TRBV6-5; D gene: .; CDR3 DNA: TGTGTCAGCAGTTACTCCCTAGGCTCTGGGGCCAACTTCCTGACTTTC; CDR3 protein: CVSSYSLGSGANFLTF
clone size: many; J gene: TRBJ2-3; V gene: TRBV4-2; D gene: TRBD2; CDR3 DNA: TGTGACAGCAGCCATATCGAGCGGGAGACGGGAGATACGCAGTATTTT; CDR3 protein: CDSSHIERETGDTQYF
clone size: .; J gene: TRBJ1-1; V gene: TRBV11-3; D gene: .; CDR3 DNA: TGTGAAAGCAGATTAGGGGAGAAAACTGAAGCTTTATTT; CDR3 protein: CESRLGEKTEALF
clone size: .; J gene: TRBJ2-3; V gene: TRBV12-3/TRBV12-4; D gene: .; CDR3 DNA: TGTGCCAGCAGTTCTTATATACTGGCGGGGTTCACAGATACGCAGTATTTT; CDR3 protein: CASSSYILAGFTDTQYF
clone size: once; J gene: TRBJ1-1; V gene: TRBV20-1; D gene: .; CDR3 DNA: TGCAGTGTTAGAGATGCCAGAGCGTCTATTAACACTGAAGCTATCTTT; CDR3 protein: CSVRDARASINTEAIF
clone size: .; J gene: TRBJ1-1; V gene: TRBV5-1; D gene: .; CDR3 DNA: TGTGCCAGCAGCTTGGCCGCAGGAGAATGGACTGGAGCTTTCTTT; CDR3 protein: CASSLAAGEWTGAFF
clone size: few; J gene: TRBJ2-5; V gene: TRBV7-8; D gene: .; CDR3 DNA: TGTGCCAGCACCACGAAACCCTGGAACCAAGAGACCCAGTACTTC; CDR3 protein: CASTTKPWNQETQYF
clone size: .; J gene: TRBJ1-5; V gene: TRBV12-3/TRBV12-4; D gene: .; CDR3 DNA: TGTGCCAATGGCAGCAATCAGCCCCAGCATTTT; CDR3 protein: CANGSNQPQHF